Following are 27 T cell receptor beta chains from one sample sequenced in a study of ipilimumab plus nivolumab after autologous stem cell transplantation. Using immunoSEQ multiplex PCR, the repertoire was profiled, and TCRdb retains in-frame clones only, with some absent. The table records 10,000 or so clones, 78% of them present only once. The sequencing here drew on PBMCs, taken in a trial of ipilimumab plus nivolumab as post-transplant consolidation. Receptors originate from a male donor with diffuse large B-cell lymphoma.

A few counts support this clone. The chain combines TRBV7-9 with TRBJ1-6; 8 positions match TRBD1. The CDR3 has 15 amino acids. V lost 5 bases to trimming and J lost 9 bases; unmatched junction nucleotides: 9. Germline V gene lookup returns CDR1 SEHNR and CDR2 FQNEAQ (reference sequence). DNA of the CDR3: TGTGCCAGCAGCGCCGAGACAGGGGTGACTTCACCCCTCCACTTT. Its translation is CASSAETGVTSPLHF.

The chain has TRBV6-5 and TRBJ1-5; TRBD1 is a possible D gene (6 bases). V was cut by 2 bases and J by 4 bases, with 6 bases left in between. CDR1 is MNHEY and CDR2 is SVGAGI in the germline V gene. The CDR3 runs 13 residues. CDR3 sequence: CASSYGQNQPQHF. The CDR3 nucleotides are TGTGCCAGCAGTTACGGACAGAATCAGCCCCAGCATTTT.

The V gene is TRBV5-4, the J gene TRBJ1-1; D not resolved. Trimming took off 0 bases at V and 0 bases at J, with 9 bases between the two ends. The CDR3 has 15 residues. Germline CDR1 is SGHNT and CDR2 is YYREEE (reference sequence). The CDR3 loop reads CASSLGVAMNTEAFF. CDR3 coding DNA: TGTGCCAGCAGCTTGGGAGTCGCGATGAACACTGAAGCTTTCTTT.

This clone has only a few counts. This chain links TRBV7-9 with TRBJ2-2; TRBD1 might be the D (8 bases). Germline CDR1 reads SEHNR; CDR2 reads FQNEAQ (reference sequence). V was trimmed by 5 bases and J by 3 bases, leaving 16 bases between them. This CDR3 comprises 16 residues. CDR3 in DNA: TGTGCCAGCAGCAAAAAACAGGGGGGGCACACCGGGGAGCTGTTTTTT. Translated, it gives CASSKKQGGHTGELFF.

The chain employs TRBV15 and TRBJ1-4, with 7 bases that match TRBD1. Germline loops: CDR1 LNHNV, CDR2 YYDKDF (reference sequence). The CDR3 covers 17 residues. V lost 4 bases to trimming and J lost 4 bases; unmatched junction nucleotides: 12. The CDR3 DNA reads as TGTGCCACCAGCACCCTGACCACCGGGACAGTTAATGAAAAACTGTTTTTT. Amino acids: CATSTLTTGTVNEKLFF.

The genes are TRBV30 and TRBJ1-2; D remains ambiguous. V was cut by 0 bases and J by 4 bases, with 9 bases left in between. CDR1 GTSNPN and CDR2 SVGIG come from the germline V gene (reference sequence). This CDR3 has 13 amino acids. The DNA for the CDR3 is TGTGCCTGGAGTGTAAAAGACATCTATGGCTACACCTTC. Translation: CAWSVKDIYGYTF.

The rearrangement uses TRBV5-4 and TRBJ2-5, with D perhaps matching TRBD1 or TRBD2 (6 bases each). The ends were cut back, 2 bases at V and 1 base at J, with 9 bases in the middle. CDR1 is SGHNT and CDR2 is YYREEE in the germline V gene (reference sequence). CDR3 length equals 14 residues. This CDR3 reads CASSFPGAQETQYF. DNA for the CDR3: TGTGCCAGCAGCTTCCCGGGGGCCCAAGAGACCCAGTACTTC. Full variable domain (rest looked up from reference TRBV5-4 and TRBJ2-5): ETGVTQSPTHLIKTRGQQVTLRCSSQSGHNTVSWYQQALGQGPQFIFQYYREEENGRGNFPPRFSGLQFPNYSSELNVNALELDDSALYLCASSFPGAQETQYFGPGTRLLVL.

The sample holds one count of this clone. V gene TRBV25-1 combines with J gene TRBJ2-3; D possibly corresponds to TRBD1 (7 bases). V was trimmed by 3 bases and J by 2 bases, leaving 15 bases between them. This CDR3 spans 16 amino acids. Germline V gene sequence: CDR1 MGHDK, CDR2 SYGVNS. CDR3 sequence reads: CASSDSRQGLTDTQYF. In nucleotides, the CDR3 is TGTGCCAGCAGTGACTCTAGACAGGGACTCACAGATACGCAGTATTTT.

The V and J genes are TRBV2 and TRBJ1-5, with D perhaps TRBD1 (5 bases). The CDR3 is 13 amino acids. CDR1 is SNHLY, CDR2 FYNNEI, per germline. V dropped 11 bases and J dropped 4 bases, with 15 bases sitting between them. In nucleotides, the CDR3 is TGTGCCGGGGCCCAGGAGGCTAATCAGCCCCAGCATTTT. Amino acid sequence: CAGAQEANQPQHF.

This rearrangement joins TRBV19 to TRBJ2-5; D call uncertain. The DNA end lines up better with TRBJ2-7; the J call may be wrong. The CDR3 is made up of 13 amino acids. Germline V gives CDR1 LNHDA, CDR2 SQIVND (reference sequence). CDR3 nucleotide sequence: TGTGCCAGTAGTGCCAGGACCAACTACGAGCAGTACTTC. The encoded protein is CASSARTNYEQYF.

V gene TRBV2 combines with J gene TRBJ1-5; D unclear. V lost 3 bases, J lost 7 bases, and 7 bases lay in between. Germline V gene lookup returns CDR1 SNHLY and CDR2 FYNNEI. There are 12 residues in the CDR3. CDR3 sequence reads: CASSESVQPQHF. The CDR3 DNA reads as TGTGCCAGCAGTGAGTCAGTACAGCCCCAGCATTTT.

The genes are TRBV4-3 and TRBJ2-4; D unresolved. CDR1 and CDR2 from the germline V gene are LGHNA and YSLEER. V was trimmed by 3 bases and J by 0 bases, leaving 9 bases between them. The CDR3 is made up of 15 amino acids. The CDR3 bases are TGCGCCAGCAGCCATTCTGTTTTAGCCAAAAACATTCAGTACTTC. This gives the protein CASSHSVLAKNIQYF.

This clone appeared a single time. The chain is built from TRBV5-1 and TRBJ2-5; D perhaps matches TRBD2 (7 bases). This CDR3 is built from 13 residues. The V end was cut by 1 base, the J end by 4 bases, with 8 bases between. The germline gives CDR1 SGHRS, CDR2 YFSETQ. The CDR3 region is CASSLRGAETQYF. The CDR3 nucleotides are TGCGCCAGCAGCTTGCGGGGGGCAGAGACCCAGTACTTC.

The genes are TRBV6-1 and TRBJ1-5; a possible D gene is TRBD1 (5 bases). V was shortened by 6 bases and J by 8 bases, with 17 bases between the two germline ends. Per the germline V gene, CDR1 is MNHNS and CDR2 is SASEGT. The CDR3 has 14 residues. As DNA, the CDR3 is TGTGCCAGCAGCCGCCGGGGACTTCAGGAGCCCCAGCATTTT. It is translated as CASSRRGLQEPQHF.

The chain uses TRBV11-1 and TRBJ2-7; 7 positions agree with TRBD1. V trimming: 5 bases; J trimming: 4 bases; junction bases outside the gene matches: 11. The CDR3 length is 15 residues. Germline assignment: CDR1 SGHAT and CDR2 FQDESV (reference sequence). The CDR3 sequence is CASSPASGGWYEQYF. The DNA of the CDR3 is TGTGCCAGCAGCCCGGCATCAGGGGGATGGTACGAGCAGTACTTC.

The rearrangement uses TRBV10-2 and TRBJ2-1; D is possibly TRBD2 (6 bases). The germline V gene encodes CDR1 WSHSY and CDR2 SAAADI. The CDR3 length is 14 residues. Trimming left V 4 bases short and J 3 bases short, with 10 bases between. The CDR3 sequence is CASSGSGYYNEQFF. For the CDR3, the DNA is TGCGCCAGCAGTGGGAGCGGGTACTACAATGAGCAGTTCTTC.

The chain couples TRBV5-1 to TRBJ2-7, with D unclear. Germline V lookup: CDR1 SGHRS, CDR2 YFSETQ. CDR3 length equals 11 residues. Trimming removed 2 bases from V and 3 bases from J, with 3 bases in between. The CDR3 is CASSFGYEQYF. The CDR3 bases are TGCGCCAGCAGCTTTGGCTACGAGCAGTACTTC.

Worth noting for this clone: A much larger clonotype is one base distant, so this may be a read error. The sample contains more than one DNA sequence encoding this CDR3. The CDR3 protein is CASSVSGGGGDTQYF. CDR3 nucleotide sequence: TGTGCCAGCAGCGTAAGCGGGGGAGGAGGGGATACGCAGTATTTT. V usage is TRBV9 and J usage is TRBJ2-3; 8 bases align to TRBD2. Germline trimming cut 1 base from V and 6 bases from J; bases unmatched to any gene: 7. This CDR3 region has 15 residues. Germline V gene sequence: CDR1 SGDLS, CDR2 YYNGEE.

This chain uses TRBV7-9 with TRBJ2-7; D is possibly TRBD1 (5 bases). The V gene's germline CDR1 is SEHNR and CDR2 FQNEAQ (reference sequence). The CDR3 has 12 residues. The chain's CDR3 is CATGRDSYEQYF. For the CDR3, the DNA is TGTGCAACGGGCAGGGACTCCTACGAGCAGTACTTC.

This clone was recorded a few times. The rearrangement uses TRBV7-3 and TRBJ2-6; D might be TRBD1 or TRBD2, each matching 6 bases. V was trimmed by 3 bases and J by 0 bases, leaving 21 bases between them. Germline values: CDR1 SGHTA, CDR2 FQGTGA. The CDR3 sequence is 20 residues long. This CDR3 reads CASSFVIDRGPSSGANVLTF. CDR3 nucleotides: TGTGCCAGCAGCTTCGTTATCGATCGGGGGCCCAGCTCTGGGGCCAACGTCCTGACTTTC.

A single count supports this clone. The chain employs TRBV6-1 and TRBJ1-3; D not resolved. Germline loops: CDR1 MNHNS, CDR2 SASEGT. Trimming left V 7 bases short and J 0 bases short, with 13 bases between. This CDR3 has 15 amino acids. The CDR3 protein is CASTPGPSSGNTIYF. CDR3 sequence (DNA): TGTGCCAGCACCCCAGGACCGAGCTCTGGAAACACCATATATTTT.

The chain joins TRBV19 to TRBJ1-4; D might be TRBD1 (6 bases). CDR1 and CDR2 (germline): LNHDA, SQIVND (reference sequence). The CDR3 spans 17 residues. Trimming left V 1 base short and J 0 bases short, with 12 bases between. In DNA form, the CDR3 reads TGTGCCAGTAGTATAGGAAGCGGGACAACAACTAATGAAAAACTGTTTTTT. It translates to CASSIGSGTTTNEKLFF.

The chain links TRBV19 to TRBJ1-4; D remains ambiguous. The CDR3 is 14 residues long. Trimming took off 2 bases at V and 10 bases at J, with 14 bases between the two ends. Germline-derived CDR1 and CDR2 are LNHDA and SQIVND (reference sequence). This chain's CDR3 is CASSISGFAGKLFF. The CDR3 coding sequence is TGTGCCAGTAGTATATCTGGGTTCGCAGGAAAACTGTTTTTT.

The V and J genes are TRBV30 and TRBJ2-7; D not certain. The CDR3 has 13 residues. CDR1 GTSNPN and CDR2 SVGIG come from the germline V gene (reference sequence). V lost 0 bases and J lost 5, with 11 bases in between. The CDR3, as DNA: TGTGCCTGGAGTGTGGGAAGTAAGGACGAGCAGTACTTC. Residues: CAWSVGSKDEQYF.

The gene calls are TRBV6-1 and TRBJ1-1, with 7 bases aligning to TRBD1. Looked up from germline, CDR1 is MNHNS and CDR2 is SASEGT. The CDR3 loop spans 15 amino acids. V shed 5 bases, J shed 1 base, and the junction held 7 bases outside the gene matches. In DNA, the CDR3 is TGTGCCAGCAGTCTCGAGACAGGGCCGAACACTGAAGCTTTCTTT. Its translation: CASSLETGPNTEAFF.

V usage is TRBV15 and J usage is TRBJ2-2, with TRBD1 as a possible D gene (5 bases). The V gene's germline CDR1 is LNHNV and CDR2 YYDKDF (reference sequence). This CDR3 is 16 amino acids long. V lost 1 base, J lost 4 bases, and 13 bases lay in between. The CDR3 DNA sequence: TGTGCCACCAGCAGAGTAGGGGTGCTCGTCACCGGGGAGCTGTTTTTT. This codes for CATSRVGVLVTGELFF.

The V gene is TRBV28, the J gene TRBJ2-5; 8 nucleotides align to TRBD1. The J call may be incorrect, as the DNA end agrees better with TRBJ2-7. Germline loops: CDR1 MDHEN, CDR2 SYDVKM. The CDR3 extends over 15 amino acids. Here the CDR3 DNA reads TGTGCCAGCAGTTCACTCCAGGGGGCTGGGTACGAGCAGTACTTC. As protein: CASSSLQGAGYEQYF.